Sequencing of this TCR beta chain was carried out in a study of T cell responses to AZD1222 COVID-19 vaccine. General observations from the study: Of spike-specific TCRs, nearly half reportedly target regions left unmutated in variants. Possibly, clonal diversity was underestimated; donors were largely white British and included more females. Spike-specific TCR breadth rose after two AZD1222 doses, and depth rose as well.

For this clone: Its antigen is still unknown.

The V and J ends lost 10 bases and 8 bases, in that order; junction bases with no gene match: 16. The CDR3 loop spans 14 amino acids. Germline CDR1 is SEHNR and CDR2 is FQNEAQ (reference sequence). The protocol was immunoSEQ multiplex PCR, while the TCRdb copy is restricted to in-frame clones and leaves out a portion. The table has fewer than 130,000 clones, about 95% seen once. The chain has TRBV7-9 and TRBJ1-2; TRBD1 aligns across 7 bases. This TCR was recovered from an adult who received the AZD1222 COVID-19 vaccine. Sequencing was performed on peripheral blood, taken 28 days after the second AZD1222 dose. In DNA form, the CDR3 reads TGTGCCATGAATAAGGGGGCGGAATCTATGGGCTACACCTTC. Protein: CAMNKGAESMGYTF.